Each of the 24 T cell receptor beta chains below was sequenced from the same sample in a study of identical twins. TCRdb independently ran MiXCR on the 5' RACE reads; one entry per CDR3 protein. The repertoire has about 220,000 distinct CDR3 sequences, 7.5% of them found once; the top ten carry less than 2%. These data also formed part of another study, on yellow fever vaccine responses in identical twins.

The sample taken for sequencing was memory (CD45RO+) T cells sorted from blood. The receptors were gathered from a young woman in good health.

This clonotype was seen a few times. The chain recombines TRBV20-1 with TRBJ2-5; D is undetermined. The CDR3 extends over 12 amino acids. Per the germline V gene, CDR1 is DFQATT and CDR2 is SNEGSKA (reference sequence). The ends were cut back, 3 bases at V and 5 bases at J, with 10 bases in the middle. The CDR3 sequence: CSASSRSETQYF. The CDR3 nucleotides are TGCAGTGCTAGTAGCAGGTCGGAGACCCAGTACTTC.

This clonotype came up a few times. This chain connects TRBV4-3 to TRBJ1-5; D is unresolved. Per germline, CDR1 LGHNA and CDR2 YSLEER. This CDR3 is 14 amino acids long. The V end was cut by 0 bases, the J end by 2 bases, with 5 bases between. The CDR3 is CASSQEEGNQPQHF. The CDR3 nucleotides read TGCGCCAGCAGCCAAGAAGAGGGCAATCAGCCCCAGCATTTT.

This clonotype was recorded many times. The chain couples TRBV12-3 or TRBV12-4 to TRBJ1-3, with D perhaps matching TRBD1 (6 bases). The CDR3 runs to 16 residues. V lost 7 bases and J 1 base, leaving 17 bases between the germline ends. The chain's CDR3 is CASTALGGASGNTIYF. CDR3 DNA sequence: TGTGCCAGCACCGCCCTGGGGGGGGCATCTGGAAACACCATATATTTT.

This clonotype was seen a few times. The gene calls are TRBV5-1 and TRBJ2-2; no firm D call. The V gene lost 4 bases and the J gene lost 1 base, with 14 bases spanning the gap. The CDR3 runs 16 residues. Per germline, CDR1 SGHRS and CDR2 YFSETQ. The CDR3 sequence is CASSPAAVENTGELFF. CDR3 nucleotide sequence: TGCGCCAGCAGCCCAGCCGCCGTAGAGAACACCGGGGAGCTGTTTTTT.

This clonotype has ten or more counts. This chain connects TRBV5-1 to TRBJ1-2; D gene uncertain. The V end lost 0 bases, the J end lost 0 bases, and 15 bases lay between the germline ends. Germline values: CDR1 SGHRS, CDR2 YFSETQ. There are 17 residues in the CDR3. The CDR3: CASSLGSGFEANYGYTF. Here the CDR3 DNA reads TGCGCCAGCAGCTTGGGGTCAGGATTTGAGGCTAACTATGGCTACACCTTC.

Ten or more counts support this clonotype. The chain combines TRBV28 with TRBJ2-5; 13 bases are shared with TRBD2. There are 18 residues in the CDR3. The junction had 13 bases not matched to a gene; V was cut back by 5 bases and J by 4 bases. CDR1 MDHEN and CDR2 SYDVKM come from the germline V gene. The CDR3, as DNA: TGTGCCAGCAGTCCACAAAGTACTAGCGGGGGGGCCGTAGAGACCCAGTACTTC. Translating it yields CASSPQSTSGGAVETQYF.

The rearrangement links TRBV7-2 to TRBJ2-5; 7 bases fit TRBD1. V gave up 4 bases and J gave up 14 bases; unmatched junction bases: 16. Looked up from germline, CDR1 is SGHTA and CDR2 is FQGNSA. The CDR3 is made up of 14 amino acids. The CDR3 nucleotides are TGTGCCAGCAGCTACCGAGACCCGGGACAGCCCGTTTACTTC. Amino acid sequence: CASSYRDPGQPVYF.

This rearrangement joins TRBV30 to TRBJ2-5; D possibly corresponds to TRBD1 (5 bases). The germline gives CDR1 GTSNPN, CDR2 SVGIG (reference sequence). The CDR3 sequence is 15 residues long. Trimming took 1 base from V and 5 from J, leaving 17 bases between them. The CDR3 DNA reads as TGTGCCTGGAGTGCCCTATATCAGGGTGGGGAGACCCAGTACTTC. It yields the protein CAWSALYQGGETQYF.

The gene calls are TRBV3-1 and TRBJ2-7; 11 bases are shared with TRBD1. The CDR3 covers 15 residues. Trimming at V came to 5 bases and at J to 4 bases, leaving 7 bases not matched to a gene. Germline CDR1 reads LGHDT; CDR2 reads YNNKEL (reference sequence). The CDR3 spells CASSKRGQGVYEQYF. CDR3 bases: TGTGCCAGCAGCAAGAGGGGACAGGGGGTTTACGAGCAGTACTTC.

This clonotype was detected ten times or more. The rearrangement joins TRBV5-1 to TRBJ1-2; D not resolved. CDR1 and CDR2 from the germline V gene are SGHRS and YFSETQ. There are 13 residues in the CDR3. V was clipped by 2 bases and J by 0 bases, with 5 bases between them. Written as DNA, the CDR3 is TGCGCCAGCAGCTTTCAACCTAACTATGGCTACACCTTC. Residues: CASSFQPNYGYTF. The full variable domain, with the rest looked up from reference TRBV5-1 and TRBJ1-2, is KAGVTQTPRYLIKTRGQQVTLSCSPISGHRSVSWYQQTPGQGLQFLFEYFSETQRNKGNFPGRFSGRQFSNSRSEMNVSTLELGDSALYLCASSFQPNYGYTFGSGTRLTVV.

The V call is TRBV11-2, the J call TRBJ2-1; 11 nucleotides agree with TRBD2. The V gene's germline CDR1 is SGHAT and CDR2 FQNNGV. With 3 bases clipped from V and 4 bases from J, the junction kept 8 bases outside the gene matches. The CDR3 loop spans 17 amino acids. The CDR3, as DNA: TGTGCCAGCAGCTTTAGTCCCGGGACTAGCGGTTACAATGAGCAGTTCTTC. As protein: CASSFSPGTSGYNEQFF. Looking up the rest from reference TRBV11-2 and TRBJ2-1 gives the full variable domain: EAGVAQSPRYKIIEKRQSVAFWCNPISGHATLYWYQQILGQGPKLLIQFQNNGVVDDSQLPKDRFSAERLKGVDSTLKIQPAKLEDSAVYLCASSFSPGTSGYNEQFFGPGTRLTVL.

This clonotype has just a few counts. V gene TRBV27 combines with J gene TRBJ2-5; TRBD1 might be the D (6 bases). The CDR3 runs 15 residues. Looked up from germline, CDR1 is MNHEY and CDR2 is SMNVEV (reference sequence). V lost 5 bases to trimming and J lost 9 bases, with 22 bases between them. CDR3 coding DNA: TGTGCCAGCAGTCTAAAGACCGGGACAAATTCGGCCCAGTACTTC. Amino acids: CASSLKTGTNSAQYF.

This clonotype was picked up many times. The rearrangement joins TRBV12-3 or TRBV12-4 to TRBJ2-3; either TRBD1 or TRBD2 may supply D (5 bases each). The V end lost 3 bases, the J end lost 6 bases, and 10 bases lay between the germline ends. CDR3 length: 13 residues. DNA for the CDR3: TGTGCCAGCAGTTTTGGGACCAGGGATACGCAGTATTTT. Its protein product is CASSFGTRDTQYF.

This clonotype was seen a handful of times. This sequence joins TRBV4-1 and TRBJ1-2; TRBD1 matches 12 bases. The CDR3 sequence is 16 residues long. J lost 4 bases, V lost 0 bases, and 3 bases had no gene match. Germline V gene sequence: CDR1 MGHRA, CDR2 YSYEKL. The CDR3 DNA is TGCGCCAGCAGCCAAGAAGGGACAGGGGGCGCCTATGGCTACACCTTC. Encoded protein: CASSQEGTGGAYGYTF.

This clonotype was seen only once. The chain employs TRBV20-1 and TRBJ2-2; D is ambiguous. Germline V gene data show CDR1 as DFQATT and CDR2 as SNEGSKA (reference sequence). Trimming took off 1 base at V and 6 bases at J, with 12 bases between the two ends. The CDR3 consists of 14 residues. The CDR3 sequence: CSARVRSDAGELFF. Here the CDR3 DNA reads TGCAGTGCTAGAGTTCGAAGCGACGCCGGGGAGCTGTTTTTT.

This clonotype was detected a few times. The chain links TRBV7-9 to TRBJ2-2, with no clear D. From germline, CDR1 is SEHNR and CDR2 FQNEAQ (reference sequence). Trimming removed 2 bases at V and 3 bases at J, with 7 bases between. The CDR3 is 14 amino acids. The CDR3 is CASSLKSDTGELFF. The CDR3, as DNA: TGTGCCAGCAGCTTAAAGTCAGACACCGGGGAGCTGTTTTTT.

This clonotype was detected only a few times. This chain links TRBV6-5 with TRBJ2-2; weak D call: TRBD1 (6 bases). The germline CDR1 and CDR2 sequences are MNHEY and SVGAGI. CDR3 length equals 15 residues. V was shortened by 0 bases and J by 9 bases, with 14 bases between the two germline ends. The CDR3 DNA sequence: TGTGCCAGCAGTTACTCGAATATGGGGACACGGGAGCTGTTTTTT. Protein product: CASSYSNMGTRELFF.

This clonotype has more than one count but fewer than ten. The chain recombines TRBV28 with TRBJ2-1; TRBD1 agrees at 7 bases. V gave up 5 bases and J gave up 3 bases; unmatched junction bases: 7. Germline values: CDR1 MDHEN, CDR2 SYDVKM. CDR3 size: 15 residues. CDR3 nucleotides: TGTGCCAGCAGTCAACTTGGACAGGACTACAATGAGCAGTTCTTC. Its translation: CASSQLGQDYNEQFF.

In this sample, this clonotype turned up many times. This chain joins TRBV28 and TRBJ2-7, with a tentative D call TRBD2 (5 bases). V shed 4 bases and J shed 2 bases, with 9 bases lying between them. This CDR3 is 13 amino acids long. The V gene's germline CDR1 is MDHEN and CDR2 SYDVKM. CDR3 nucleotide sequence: TGTGCCAGCAGTTCTATCGGGGCCTACGAGCAGTACTTC. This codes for CASSSIGAYEQYF.

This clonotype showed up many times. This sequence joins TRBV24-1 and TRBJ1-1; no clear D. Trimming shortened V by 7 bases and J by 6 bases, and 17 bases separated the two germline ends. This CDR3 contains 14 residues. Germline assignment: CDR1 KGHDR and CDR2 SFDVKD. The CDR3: CATRSTSAVAEAFF. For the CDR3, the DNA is TGTGCCACCAGAAGCACATCGGCGGTGGCTGAAGCTTTCTTT.

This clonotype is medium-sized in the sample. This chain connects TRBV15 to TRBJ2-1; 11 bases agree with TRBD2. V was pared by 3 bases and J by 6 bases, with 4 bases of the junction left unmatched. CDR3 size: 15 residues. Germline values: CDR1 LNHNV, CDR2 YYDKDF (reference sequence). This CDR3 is CATSSGTSGVNEQFF. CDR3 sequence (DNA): TGTGCCACCAGCAGTGGGACTAGCGGAGTCAATGAGCAGTTCTTC.

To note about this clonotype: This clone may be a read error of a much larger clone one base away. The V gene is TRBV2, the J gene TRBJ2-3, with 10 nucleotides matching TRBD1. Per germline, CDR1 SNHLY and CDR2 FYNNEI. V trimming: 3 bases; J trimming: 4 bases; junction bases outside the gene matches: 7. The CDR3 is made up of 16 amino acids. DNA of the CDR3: TGTGCCAGCAGTGATGGGGGACAGGGGTGCGCAGATACGCAGTATTTT. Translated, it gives CASSDGGQGCADTQYF. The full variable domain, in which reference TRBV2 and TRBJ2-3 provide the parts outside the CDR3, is EPEVTQTPSHQVTQMGQEVILRCVPISNHLYFYWYRQILGQKVEFLVSFYNNEISEKSEIFDDQFSVERPDGSNFTLKIRSTKLEDSAMYFCASSDGGQGCADTQYFGPGTRLTVL.

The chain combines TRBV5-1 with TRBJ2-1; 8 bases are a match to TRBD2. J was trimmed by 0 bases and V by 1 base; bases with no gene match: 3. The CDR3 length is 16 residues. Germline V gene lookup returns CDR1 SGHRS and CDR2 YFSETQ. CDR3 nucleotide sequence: TGCGCCAGCAGCTTGAAGCGGGGGTCCTCCTACAATGAGCAGTTCTTC. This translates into CASSLKRGSSYNEQFF.

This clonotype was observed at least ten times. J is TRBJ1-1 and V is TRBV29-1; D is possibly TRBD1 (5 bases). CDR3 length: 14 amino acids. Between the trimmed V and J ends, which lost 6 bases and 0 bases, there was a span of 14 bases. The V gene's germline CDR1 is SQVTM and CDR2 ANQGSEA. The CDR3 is CSVALGRMNTEAFF. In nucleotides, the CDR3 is TGCAGCGTAGCCCTGGGACGGATGAACACTGAAGCTTTCTTT.